This T cell receptor (beta chain) came from a study of T-cell reconstitution after alpha-beta-depleted transplantation in children (TCRdb year 2016). Regarding the research as a whole: Using TCR repertoire profiling, the study followed T-cell immune reconstitution in a quantitative way in children after TCRalphabeta/CD19-depleted allogeneic hematopoietic cell transplantation.

Receptor amplification or capture employed PCR. Sequenced using an Illumina HiSeq 2500. Molecular barcoding was employed in the preparation of TCR libraries, with unique molecular identifiers being used to normalize TCRbeta repertoire quantification. The public reads were reanalyzed by TCRdb: fastp trimming at Q25, MiXCR alignment, in-frame beta chains only. One record per CDR3 amino acid sequence lists the most common genes and DNA. This sample comprises 200,000 to 250,000 distinct CDR3 sequences, 9% to 10% of them detected only once. The ten biggest clones cover less than 6% of the sample. This clonotype was found many times. The antigen this receptor binds is unknown. Relative to the germline gene, one junction end is altered; a read error may explain this. Sequences DFQATT (CDR1) and SNEGSKA (CDR2) are obtained from the germline V gene (reference sequence). There are 16 amino acids in the CDR3, from cysteine to phenylalanine inclusive. Kept here is only the CDR3 DNA, which spans 48 bases and is read in frame from base 1.

This receptor was obtained from a human donor who donated a stem cell graft to a child with SCID. The sequenced sample was PBMCs from the stem cell graft donor, obtained from the stem cell graft. The chain uses TRBV20-1 and TRBJ2-1; 12 of the junction bases match TRBD2. CDR3 protein: CSARGPGLAGLYEQFF. At the DNA level, the sequence is TGCAGTGCCAGAGGACCAGGACTAGCGGGGTTATATGAGCAGTTCTTC.